This T cell receptor beta chain originates from a study of CD8+ T cells in alopecia areata. Study outcomes and limitations: Unlike in mice, where it was clearer, TCR sharing across patients was less clear, possibly HLA-related.

CDR1 is LGHNA and CDR2 is YSLEER in the germline V gene. The CDR3 runs 14 residues. Trimming cost V 0 bases and J 9 bases, with 11 bases left between them. cDNA prepared by RNA extraction and subsequent reverse transcription served as the template for sequencing. Here immunoSEQ multiplex PCR was the method, and the copy in TCRdb shows in-frame clones only, minus some. The table shows roughly 140,000 clones, with 50% to 65% occurring only once. This clone was seen only a few times. As yet, its antigen is unknown. This specimen consisted of CD8+ T cells sorted from blood, obtained at week 0. The clonotype was recovered from a human donor with alopecia areata. This sequence joins TRBV4-3 and TRBJ2-2; D is ambiguous. In nucleotides, the CDR3 is TGCGCCAGCAGCCAAGAAGATTATCCCAGGGAGCTGTTTTTT. This translates into CASSQEDYPRELFF.